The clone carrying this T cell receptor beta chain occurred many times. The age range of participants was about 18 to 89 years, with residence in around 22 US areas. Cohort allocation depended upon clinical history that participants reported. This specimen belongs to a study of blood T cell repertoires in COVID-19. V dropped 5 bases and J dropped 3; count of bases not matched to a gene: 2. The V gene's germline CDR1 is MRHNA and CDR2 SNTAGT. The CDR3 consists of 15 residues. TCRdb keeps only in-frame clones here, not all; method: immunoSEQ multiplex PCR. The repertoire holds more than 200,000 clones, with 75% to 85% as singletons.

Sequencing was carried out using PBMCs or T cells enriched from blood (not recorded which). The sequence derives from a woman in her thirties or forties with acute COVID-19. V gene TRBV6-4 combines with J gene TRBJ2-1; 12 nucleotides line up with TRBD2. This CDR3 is CASSRLAGDYNEQFF. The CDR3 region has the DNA TGTGCCAGCAGTCGACTAGCGGGGGACTACAATGAGCAGTTCTTC.